This is a list of T cell receptor beta chains from one sample in a study of graft-versus-host responses after intestinal transplantation. Clones were read by immunoSEQ multiplex PCR, and TCRdb kept only the in-frame ones, dropping some. The data show about 71,000 clones, around 91% seen once. These TCRs' antigens remain unknown. The specimen was unstimulated CD8+ T cells sorted from spleen or lymph node cells, collected before intestinal transplant. The receptor source for this set is a human donor who received an intestinal transplant. Both conserved end residues are part of each CDR3. Fields, in order: V gene, clone size, D gene, J gene, CDR3 protein, CDR3 DNA. A D gene is named only where the DNA matches it firmly. Expanded clones get a size class; other rows say once, few or many, or leave the size out.

>TRBV19|NA|NA|TRBJ1-2
CASIGGYGYTF
TGTGCCAGTATTGGCGGCTATGGCTACACCTTC
>TRBV6-6|few|NA|TRBJ1-3
CASIPGGFRNTIYF
TGTGCCAGCATCCCGGGGGGGTTTAGAAACACCATATATTTT
>TRBV5-8|NA|TRBD1|TRBJ1-5
CASSRTGVSNQPQHF
TGTGCCAGCAGCCGGACAGGGGTGAGCAATCAGCCCCAGCATTTT
>TRBV19|once|NA|TRBJ2-1
CASSWGGEQFF
TGTGCCAGTAGCTGGGGAGGTGAGCAGTTCTTC
>TRBV11-2|NA|TRBD1|TRBJ1-2
CASSALGGDGYTF
TGTGCCAGCAGCGCCCTAGGGGGCGATGGCTACACCTTC
>TRBV16|NA|TRBD1|TRBJ2-7
CASSQRQGGLLGPRDF
TGTGCCAGCAGCCAAAGACAGGGGGGTCTTCTTGGTCCCAGGGACTTC
>TRBV13|NA|TRBD1|TRBJ2-2
CASSLDRGWGTGELFF
TGTGCCAGCAGCCTGGACAGGGGATGGGGCACCGGGGAGCTGTTTTTT
>TRBV11-2|NA|TRBD1|TRBJ1-2
CASSIGQGYGYTF
TGTGCCAGCAGCATCGGACAGGGCTATGGCTACACCTTC
>TRBV9|NA|NA|TRBJ2-2
CASSVSGSYTGELFF
TGTGCCAGCAGCGTCAGCGGGTCCTACACCGGGGAGCTGTTTTTT
>TRBV5-4|NA|NA|TRBJ1-1
CASSLYQAEAFF
TGTGCCAGCAGCTTGTACCAGGCTGAAGCTTTCTTT
>TRBV10-3|NA|TRBD1|TRBJ2-5
CAISAQGEETQYF
TGTGCCATCAGTGCACAGGGGGAAGAGACCCAGTACTTC
>TRBV6-1|NA|NA|TRBJ1-1
CASSEAGSTEAFF
TGTGCCAGCAGTGAAGCAGGGAGCACTGAAGCTTTCTTT
>TRBV23-1|NA|TRBD1|TRBJ2-7
CASSQPRQGDGEQYF
TGCGCCAGCAGTCAACCCCGACAGGGGGATGGCGAGCAGTACTTC
>TRBV9|once|TRBD2|TRBJ2-1
CASSGPLSGGSYNEQFF
TGTGCCAGCAGCGGACCCCTCAGCGGGGGATCTTACAATGAGCAGTTCTTC
>TRBV6-5|NA|TRBD1|TRBJ1-5
CASSYRDRVRPQHF
TGTGCCAGCAGTTACCGGGACAGGGTTCGGCCCCAGCATTTT
>TRBV5-6|few|NA|TRBJ1-3
CASSRRLSGNTIYF
TGTGCCAGCAGCCGGCGACTCTCTGGAAACACCATATATTTT
>TRBV7-3|NA|NA|TRBJ2-3
CASSLKDRGVTTDTQYF
TGTGCCAGCAGCTTAAAGGACCGCGGGGTGACCACAGATACGCAGTATTTT
>TRBV25-1|NA|TRBD1|TRBJ2-7
CASSGAGTGGKQYF
TGTGCCAGCAGTGGGGCCGGGACAGGGGGAAAGCAGTACTTC
>TRBV9|NA|TRBD1|TRBJ1-5
CASSVGTGGQPQHF
TGTGCCAGCAGCGTAGGGACAGGGGGCCAGCCCCAGCATTTT
>TRBV5-1|NA|NA|TRBJ1-2
CASTEKGVPNYGYTF
TGCGCCAGCACAGAGAAGGGGGTCCCTAACTATGGCTACACCTTC
>TRBV6-1|NA|NA|TRBJ2-5
CASSEAGAGTQYF
TGTGCCAGCAGTGAAGCTGGGGCCGGGACCCAGTACTTC
>TRBV29-1|once|TRBD1|TRBJ1-5
CSVTMTGPNQPQHF
TGCAGCGTTACCATGACAGGGCCGAATCAGCCCCAGCATTTT
>TRBV5-8|NA|NA|TRBJ1-6
CASSGRDGAYNSPLHF
TGTGCCAGCAGCGGCAGGGATGGGGCCTATAATTCACCCCTCCACTTT
>TRBV9|NA|NA|TRBJ1-1
CASSPTGGGEAFF
TGTGCCAGCAGCCCCACTGGGGGGGGTGAAGCTTTCTTT
>TRBV2|NA|TRBD2|TRBJ2-5
CASSLAGDQETQYF
TGTGCCAGCAGTCTAGCGGGGGACCAAGAGACCCAGTACTTC
>TRBV7-3|NA|NA|TRBJ2-3
CASSSVGGGLNFTDTQYF
TGTGCCAGCAGCTCAGTAGGGGGGGGCCTGAATTTCACAGATACGCAGTATTTT
>TRBV5-8|NA|NA|TRBJ1-1
CASRPRTANTEAFF
TGTGCCAGCCGACCTCGGACAGCCAACACTGAAGCTTTCTTT
>TRBV11-2|NA|TRBD2|TRBJ2-7
CASSPGGYEQYF
TGTGCCAGCAGCCCGGGAGGCTACGAGCAGTACTTC
>TRBV7-8|NA|NA|TRBJ1-2
CASSLGSFPHGYTF
TGTGCCAGCAGCTTGGGCAGCTTTCCCCATGGCTACACCTTC
>TRBV6-1|NA|NA|TRBJ2-1
CATLAFNEQFF
TGTGCAACGTTAGCGTTCAATGAGCAGTTCTTC
>TRBV7-8|NA|TRBD2|TRBJ2-3
CASSPLAGVADTQYF
TGTGCCAGCAGCCCACTAGCGGGGGTTGCAGATACGCAGTATTTT
>TRBV9|NA|NA|TRBJ1-1
CASSPHGGLVAEAFF
TGTGCCAGCAGCCCCCACGGGGGGCTGGTCGCTGAAGCTTTCTTT
>TRBV7-8|NA|NA|TRBJ1-2
CASSPQGNYGYTF
TGTGCCAGCAGCCCACAGGGAAACTATGGCTACACCTTC
>TRBV10-1|NA|TRBD1|TRBJ1-2
CASSLQGGSYGYTF
TGCGCCAGCAGTCTACAGGGGGGAAGCTATGGCTACACCTTC
>TRBV2|NA|NA|TRBJ1-3
CASGEWSNTIYF
TGTGCCAGCGGGGAGTGGTCGAACACCATATATTTT